A selection of T cell receptor beta chains follows, all from one sample in a study of blood T cells in healthy people across ages. TCRdb analysed the 5' RACE reads with MiXCR anew, one entry per CDR3 protein. This repertoire shows over 700,000 distinct CDR3 sequences, roughly 25% found once; its top ten account for 8% to 10%. These data also featured in a second study, about T cells of mothers and their children.

Sequenced: blood. These TCRs come from a boy aged 5-17 years in good health. Both conserved end residues are part of each CDR3. The order of the fields is V gene, clone size, D gene, J gene, CDR3 DNA, CDR3 protein. The D gene is left open where the match is weak. The size entry is marked missing in some rows and otherwise reads once, few, many or a size class.

v_call: TRBV11-2
clone_size: few
d_call: -
j_call: TRBJ2-2
cdr3_nt: TGTGCCAGCGGGGGAAGGGCCGGGGAGCTGTTTTTT
cdr3_aa: CASGGRAGELFF

v_call: TRBV7-8
clone_size: few
d_call: TRBD1
j_call: TRBJ2-7
cdr3_nt: TGTGCCAGCAGCCCCCTAACCCTAGGGGATAGGGGGCAGATCGAGCAGTACTTC
cdr3_aa: CASSPLTLGDRGQIEQYF

v_call: TRBV6-5
clone_size: few
d_call: TRBD1
j_call: TRBJ1-2
cdr3_nt: TGTGCCAGCAGTTATGATCACAGGGGAGGCTATGGCTACACCTTC
cdr3_aa: CASSYDHRGGYGYTF

v_call: TRBV11-2
clone_size: -
d_call: -
j_call: TRBJ2-5
cdr3_nt: TGTGCCAGCAGCCCAGTGGTAGAAGCGAAGACCCAGTACTTC
cdr3_aa: CASSPVVEAKTQYF

v_call: TRBV10-3
clone_size: -
d_call: -
j_call: TRBJ2-3
cdr3_nt: TGTGCCATCAAAGTGGGAATCGGCACAGATACGCAGTATTTT
cdr3_aa: CAIKVGIGTDTQYF

v_call: TRBV7-2
clone_size: -
d_call: TRBD1
j_call: TRBJ1-2
cdr3_nt: TGTGCCAGCAGCTTACCGGGACAGTGGTATGGCTACACCTTC
cdr3_aa: CASSLPGQWYGYTF

v_call: TRBV10-3
clone_size: few
d_call: -
j_call: TRBJ2-7
cdr3_nt: TGTGCCATCAGGGGGGTTCAACGGTCCTACGAGCAGTACTTC
cdr3_aa: CAIRGVQRSYEQYF

v_call: TRBV7-9
clone_size: few
d_call: TRBD2
j_call: TRBJ2-7
cdr3_nt: TGTGCCAGCAGCTCTGGGACTAGCGGGGCCTACGAGCAGTACTTC
cdr3_aa: CASSSGTSGAYEQYF

v_call: TRBV6-9
clone_size: few
d_call: -
j_call: TRBJ2-1
cdr3_nt: TGTGCCAGCAGTTATCCCAACGACGAGGACAATGAGCAGTTCTTC
cdr3_aa: CASSYPNDEDNEQFF

v_call: TRBV29-1
clone_size: -
d_call: -
j_call: TRBJ1-2
cdr3_nt: TGCAGCGTTGAAGGTCCCATAGTCTATGGCTACACCTTC
cdr3_aa: CSVEGPIVYGYTF

v_call: TRBV7-9
clone_size: few
d_call: TRBD2
j_call: TRBJ2-2
cdr3_nt: TGTGCCAGCAGCTTACTAGCGGGAGAGGCCAGCCTGTTTTTT
cdr3_aa: CASSLLAGEASLFF

v_call: TRBV5-5
clone_size: many
d_call: -
j_call: TRBJ2-5
cdr3_nt: TGTGCCAGCAGTCGAGTTAGGGGCCAAGAGACCCAGTACTTC
cdr3_aa: CASSRVRGQETQYF

v_call: TRBV28
clone_size: -
d_call: -
j_call: TRBJ2-2
cdr3_nt: TGTGCCAGCAGTTTAGTCGGGGAATGGAAAGCGAACACCGGGGAGCTGTTTTTT
cdr3_aa: CASSLVGEWKANTGELFF

v_call: TRBV7-6
clone_size: -
d_call: -
j_call: TRBJ1-1
cdr3_nt: TGTGCCAGCAGCTTAGAGGCAGGAATCACGGGGACTGAAGCTTTCTTT
cdr3_aa: CASSLEAGITGTEAFF

v_call: TRBV6-1
clone_size: few
d_call: TRBD2
j_call: TRBJ2-4
cdr3_nt: TGTGCCAGCAGTAGACTAGCGGGAAGGGAAGCGGGCCCTAAAAACATTCAGTACTTC
cdr3_aa: CASSRLAGREAGPKNIQYF

v_call: TRBV16
clone_size: -
d_call: TRBD1
j_call: TRBJ1-2
cdr3_nt: TGTGCCAGCAGCCGAGGAGCCACGGGACAGGGTTACTATGGCTACACCTTC
cdr3_aa: CASSRGATGQGYYGYTF

v_call: TRBV5-1
clone_size: once
d_call: -
j_call: TRBJ2-2
cdr3_nt: TGCGCCAGCAGCTTCTCCACAGCGGGGGAGCTGTTTTTT
cdr3_aa: CASSFSTAGELFF

v_call: TRBV20-1
clone_size: few
d_call: -
j_call: TRBJ2-1
cdr3_nt: TGCAGTGCTAGAGGGGCGACTCCTAGCTCCTACAATGAGCAGTTCTTC
cdr3_aa: CSARGATPSSYNEQFF

v_call: TRBV12-3/TRBV12-4
clone_size: few
d_call: -
j_call: TRBJ1-1
cdr3_nt: TGTGCCAGCAGACCTAGGGACGGGAACACTGAAACTTTCTTT
cdr3_aa: CASRPRDGNTETFF

v_call: TRBV27
clone_size: -
d_call: TRBD2
j_call: TRBJ2-1
cdr3_nt: TGTGCCAGCGCTCTAGCGGGAGTAGGAAATGAGCAGTTCTTC
cdr3_aa: CASALAGVGNEQFF

v_call: TRBV5-5
clone_size: many
d_call: -
j_call: TRBJ2-7
cdr3_nt: TGTGCCAGCAGTGAATATCCGGGCTACGAGCAGTACTTC
cdr3_aa: CASSEYPGYEQYF

v_call: TRBV7-2
clone_size: few
d_call: TRBD1
j_call: TRBJ1-6
cdr3_nt: TGTGCCAGCAGCTCGTGGACAGGGAGGGATTCACCCCTCCACTTT
cdr3_aa: CASSSWTGRDSPLHF

v_call: TRBV20-1
clone_size: few
d_call: TRBD2
j_call: TRBJ2-1
cdr3_nt: TGCAGTGCTAGAGATAGCGGGATTCGGGATGAGCAGTTCTTC
cdr3_aa: CSARDSGIRDEQFF

v_call: TRBV20-1
clone_size: -
d_call: -
j_call: TRBJ2-1
cdr3_nt: TGCAGTGCTAGAGATCGGAGGGAGTGGAACGAGCAGTTCTTC
cdr3_aa: CSARDRREWNEQFF

v_call: TRBV7-9
clone_size: -
d_call: -
j_call: TRBJ2-5
cdr3_nt: TGTGCCAGCAGCTTGGGCCCGACAGCTCAAGAGACCCAGTACTTC
cdr3_aa: CASSLGPTAQETQYF

v_call: TRBV29-1
clone_size: -
d_call: TRBD1
j_call: TRBJ2-3
cdr3_nt: TGCAGCGTTGAATCGGGACAGCGTAGCACAGATACGCAGTATTTT
cdr3_aa: CSVESGQRSTDTQYF

v_call: TRBV6-2/TRBV6-3
clone_size: once
d_call: -
j_call: TRBJ2-5
cdr3_nt: TGTGCCAGCAACCCAGTTACCGTCGAGACCCAGTACTTC
cdr3_aa: CASNPVTVETQYF

v_call: TRBV5-4
clone_size: -
d_call: TRBD1
j_call: TRBJ2-4
cdr3_nt: TGTGCCAGCAGCCAGACAGGGGCTCTAGCCAAAAACATTCAGTACTTC
cdr3_aa: CASSQTGALAKNIQYF

v_call: TRBV7-9
clone_size: -
d_call: -
j_call: TRBJ2-7
cdr3_nt: TGTGCCGTATCGGGGGCCAAGGGTTTCTACGAGCAGTACTTC
cdr3_aa: CAVSGAKGFYEQYF

v_call: TRBV12-3/TRBV12-4
clone_size: few
d_call: -
j_call: TRBJ1-6
cdr3_nt: TGTGCCAGCAATGTACAGGGCCGCGATAATTCACCCCTCCACTTT
cdr3_aa: CASNVQGRDNSPLHF

v_call: TRBV29-1
clone_size: few
d_call: -
j_call: TRBJ1-2
cdr3_nt: TGCAGCGCCGAGACAGTCCTTGATGGTGGCTACACCTTC
cdr3_aa: CSAETVLDGGYTF

v_call: TRBV28
clone_size: few
d_call: TRBD1
j_call: TRBJ1-2
cdr3_nt: TGTGCCAGCAGCCCGGACAGGGACGGCTATGGCTACACCTTC
cdr3_aa: CASSPDRDGYGYTF

v_call: TRBV27
clone_size: -
d_call: -
j_call: TRBJ1-6
cdr3_nt: TGTGCCAGTTCCCTCCGGGGATTTAATTCACCCCTCCACTTT
cdr3_aa: CASSLRGFNSPLHF

v_call: TRBV9
clone_size: few
d_call: TRBD2
j_call: TRBJ2-5
cdr3_nt: TGTGCCAGCAGCATCGGACTAGCGGAACAAGAGACCCAGTACTTC
cdr3_aa: CASSIGLAEQETQYF

v_call: TRBV9
clone_size: few
d_call: -
j_call: TRBJ1-5
cdr3_nt: TGTGCCAGCAGCGTAGGTCAGGGGATGGATGGTCAGCCCCAGCATTTT
cdr3_aa: CASSVGQGMDGQPQHF

v_call: TRBV20-1
clone_size: -
d_call: -
j_call: TRBJ2-7
cdr3_nt: TGCAGTGCTAGAGAACAGGGCGATTACGAGCAGTACTTC
cdr3_aa: CSAREQGDYEQYF

v_call: TRBV11-3
clone_size: -
d_call: -
j_call: TRBJ2-3
cdr3_nt: TGTGCCAGCAGCTCCCTAGCGAAAGATACGCAGTATTTT
cdr3_aa: CASSSLAKDTQYF

v_call: TRBV14
clone_size: few
d_call: -
j_call: TRBJ1-4
cdr3_nt: TGTGCCAGCAGCGAACAGGGCCTAAATGAAAAACTGTTTTTT
cdr3_aa: CASSEQGLNEKLFF

v_call: TRBV21-1
clone_size: few
d_call: -
j_call: TRBJ1-5
cdr3_nt: TGTGCCAGCAGCACGCGCCGAGATAGCAATCAGCCCCAGCATTTT
cdr3_aa: CASSTRRDSNQPQHF

v_call: TRBV9
clone_size: -
d_call: -
j_call: TRBJ2-6
cdr3_nt: TGTGCCAGCAGCGCCCCCCTTTGGGGGGCTGGGGCCAACGTCCTGACTTTC
cdr3_aa: CASSAPLWGAGANVLTF

v_call: TRBV7-6
clone_size: many
d_call: -
j_call: TRBJ1-1
cdr3_nt: TGTGCCAGCAGCCATATAAACACTGAAGCTTTCTTT
cdr3_aa: CASSHINTEAFF